These T cell receptor beta chains were read from a single sample in a study of blood T cells in healthy people across ages. TCRdb reprocessed the 5' RACE reads with MiXCR, giving one entry per CDR3 protein. Among approximately 810,000 distinct CDR3 sequences listed, 29% were seen once. The source material was blood. These receptors were taken from a woman aged 80 or older in good health. Both conserved end residues are part of each CDR3. D genes are given only for firm matches. Not all rows give a size; the values are once, few, many and, for expanded clones, a class.

clone_size: many
d_call: TRBD2
j_call: TRBJ2-1
v_call: TRBV5-5
cdr3_aa: CASRSGGSWNNEQFF
cdr3_nt: TGTGCCAGCAGGTCGGGGGGGAGTTGGAACAATGAGCAGTTCTTC

clone_size: many
d_call: .
j_call: TRBJ2-5
v_call: TRBV12-3/TRBV12-4
cdr3_aa: CASKYGRTVQETQYF
cdr3_nt: TGTGCCAGCAAATACGGCAGGACCGTCCAAGAGACCCAGTACTTC

clone_size: many
d_call: .
j_call: TRBJ2-1
v_call: TRBV7-2
cdr3_aa: CASSPKGRNYNEQFF
cdr3_nt: TGTGCCAGCAGCCCGAAGGGCAGGAACTACAATGAGCAGTTCTTC

clone_size: many
d_call: .
j_call: TRBJ2-5
v_call: TRBV20-1
cdr3_aa: CSAPTVGETQYF
cdr3_nt: TGCAGTGCTCCCACCGTTGGGGAGACCCAGTACTTC

clone_size: .
d_call: TRBD1
j_call: TRBJ1-1
v_call: TRBV20-1
cdr3_aa: CSAPRGLNTEAFF
cdr3_nt: TGCAGTGCTCCCAGGGGGTTGAACACTGAAGCTTTCTTT

clone_size: many
d_call: .
j_call: TRBJ2-7
v_call: TRBV12-3/TRBV12-4
cdr3_aa: CASSSHGYEQYF
cdr3_nt: TGTGCCAGCAGTTCCCATGGCTACGAGCAGTACTTC

clone_size: .
d_call: TRBD2
j_call: TRBJ2-3
v_call: TRBV9
cdr3_aa: CASSARLAGGPSTDTQYF
cdr3_nt: TGTGCCAGCAGCGCCCGACTAGCGGGGGGGCCCAGCACAGATACGCAGTATTTT

clone_size: many
d_call: .
j_call: TRBJ2-5
v_call: TRBV20-1
cdr3_aa: CSANMGPEQYF
cdr3_nt: TGCAGTGCTAATATGGGGCCTGAGCAGTACTTC

clone_size: .
d_call: .
j_call: TRBJ2-5
v_call: TRBV5-1
cdr3_aa: CASSLATDYQETQYF
cdr3_nt: TGCGCCAGCAGCTTGGCCACGGACTACCAAGAGACCCAGTACTTC

clone_size: .
d_call: TRBD1
j_call: TRBJ2-5
v_call: TRBV7-2
cdr3_aa: CASSTRTGGELETQYF
cdr3_nt: TGTGCCAGCAGCACCCGGACAGGGGGCGAGTTGGAGACCCAGTACTTC

clone_size: many
d_call: .
j_call: TRBJ1-2
v_call: TRBV9
cdr3_aa: CASSVGHTSREGYTF
cdr3_nt: TGTGCCAGCAGCGTAGGTCACACCTCACGAGAAGGCTACACCTTC

clone_size: .
d_call: .
j_call: TRBJ2-2
v_call: TRBV3-1
cdr3_aa: CASSQGGTTGELFF
cdr3_nt: TGTGCCAGCAGCCAGGGGGGAACCACCGGGGAGCTGTTTTTT

clone_size: many
d_call: .
j_call: TRBJ2-3
v_call: TRBV6-2/TRBV6-3
cdr3_aa: CASRSDLLSADTQYF
cdr3_nt: TGTGCCAGCAGGTCGGACTTACTGAGCGCAGATACGCAGTATTTT

clone_size: .
d_call: .
j_call: TRBJ1-5
v_call: TRBV20-1
cdr3_aa: CSASSRQGWVSPQHF
cdr3_nt: TGCAGTGCTAGCAGCCGGCAGGGATGGGTTTCGCCCCAGCATTTT

clone_size: few
d_call: .
j_call: TRBJ1-2
v_call: TRBV6-1
cdr3_aa: CASSEEGVPGGYTF
cdr3_nt: TGTGCCAGCAGTGAAGAGGGGGTTCCAGGGGGCTACACCTTC

clone_size: .
d_call: TRBD1
j_call: TRBJ1-2
v_call: TRBV7-9
cdr3_aa: CASSKLDRELGYTF
cdr3_nt: TGTGCCAGCAGCAAGTTGGACAGGGAACTAGGCTACACCTTC

clone_size: .
d_call: .
j_call: TRBJ2-6
v_call: TRBV11-1
cdr3_aa: CASSLRQLGANVLTF
cdr3_nt: TGTGCCAGCAGCCTACGACAACTTGGGGCCAACGTCCTGACTTTC

clone_size: few
d_call: TRBD2
j_call: TRBJ2-7
v_call: TRBV28
cdr3_aa: CASSPPAGGSYEQYF
cdr3_nt: TGTGCCAGCAGCCCTCCCGCCGGGGGGTCCTACGAGCAGTACTTC

clone_size: .
d_call: .
j_call: TRBJ1-4
v_call: TRBV7-2
cdr3_aa: CASSLVSSQENEKLFF
cdr3_nt: TGTGCCAGCAGCTTAGTATCGTCGCAGGAAAATGAAAAACTGTTTTTT

clone_size: few
d_call: .
j_call: TRBJ2-5
v_call: TRBV20-1
cdr3_aa: CSATLARETQYF
cdr3_nt: TGCAGTGCTACTCTAGCGAGGGAGACCCAGTACTTC

clone_size: many
d_call: .
j_call: TRBJ2-1
v_call: TRBV15
cdr3_aa: CATSSAPGGMIEQFF
cdr3_nt: TGTGCCACCAGCAGTGCCCCAGGAGGTATGATTGAGCAGTTCTTC

clone_size: many
d_call: .
j_call: TRBJ2-3
v_call: TRBV6-2/TRBV6-3
cdr3_aa: CASSYSRSGTMDTQYF
cdr3_nt: TGTGCCAGCAGTTACTCGAGGTCAGGGACGATGGATACGCAGTATTTT

clone_size: .
d_call: TRBD2
j_call: TRBJ2-1
v_call: TRBV24-1
cdr3_aa: CATSDPGASGPYNEQFF
cdr3_nt: TGTGCCACCAGTGACCCCGGGGCTAGCGGTCCCTACAATGAGCAGTTCTTC

clone_size: many
d_call: .
j_call: TRBJ2-5
v_call: TRBV7-2
cdr3_aa: CASRGLDGGIWQETQYF
cdr3_nt: TGTGCCAGCAGAGGGCTGGACGGGGGTATTTGGCAAGAGACCCAGTACTTC

clone_size: few
d_call: .
j_call: TRBJ1-1
v_call: TRBV2
cdr3_aa: CAIRRGNAEAFF
cdr3_nt: TGTGCCATCCGACGGGGGAACGCTGAAGCTTTCTTT

clone_size: .
d_call: TRBD1
j_call: TRBJ1-6
v_call: TRBV12-3/TRBV12-4
cdr3_aa: CATSRTGNSPLHF
cdr3_nt: TGTGCCACCTCCCGGACAGGGAACTCACCCCTCCACTTT

clone_size: .
d_call: TRBD2
j_call: TRBJ2-6
v_call: TRBV20-1
cdr3_aa: CSAEPRLAGGTSGANVLTF
cdr3_nt: TGCAGTGCTGAACCCAGACTAGCGGGGGGCACTTCTGGGGCCAACGTCCTGACTTTC